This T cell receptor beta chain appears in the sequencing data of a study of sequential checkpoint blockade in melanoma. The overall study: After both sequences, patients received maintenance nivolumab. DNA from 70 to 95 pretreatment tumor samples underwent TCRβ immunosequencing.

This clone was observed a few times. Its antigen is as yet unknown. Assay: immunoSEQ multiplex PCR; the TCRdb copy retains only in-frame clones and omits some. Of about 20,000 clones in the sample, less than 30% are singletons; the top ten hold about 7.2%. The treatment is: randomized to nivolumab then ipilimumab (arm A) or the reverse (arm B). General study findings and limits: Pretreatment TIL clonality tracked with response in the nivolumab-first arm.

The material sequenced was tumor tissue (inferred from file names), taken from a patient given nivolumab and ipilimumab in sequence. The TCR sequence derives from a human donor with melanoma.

The chain's CDR3 is CASSYSGGWDYSNQPQHF. The CDR3, as DNA: TGTGCCAGCAGTTACTCAGGGGGTTGGGATTATAGCAATCAGCCCCAGCATTTT. The chain couples TRBV6-7 to TRBJ1-5; weak D call: TRBD1 (6 bases). TRBV6-7 is treated as an ORF (open reading frame) with a function not yet certain. The CDR3 runs to 18 residues. Between the trimmed V and J ends, which lost 0 bases and 0 bases, there was a span of 15 bases.